The TCR beta chain under discussion was sequenced for a study of blood T cell repertoires in COVID-19. Study details: Samples came from the United States, Italy and Spain, spanning acute and convalescent COVID-19. PBMCs, B-cell-depleted T cells, or T cells provided the cDNA or gDNA that made up the material.

Under the authors' procedure: How many nucleated cells were present was estimated from reference gene primer amplification. TCRdb's table, derived via immunoSEQ multiplex PCR, lists solely in-frame clones and lacks some. V, J and clone size are those of that table, while D and trimming were read from the DNA. The data show 180,000 or so clones, 80% to 90% seen once. V gave up 5 bases and J gave up 4 bases, with 11 bases separating them. The CDR3 length is 13 residues. Germline values: CDR1 MDHEN, CDR2 SYDVKM. The sample taken for sequencing was peripheral blood. The origin of this receptor is a man aged 60 to 75 with acute or convalescent COVID-19. The V gene is TRBV28, the J gene TRBJ1-2; no clear D. CDR3 loop: CASSPGSLYGYTF. The DNA of the CDR3 is TGTGCCAGCAGTCCAGGCAGCCTCTATGGCTACACCTTC.